These T cell receptor beta chains were read from a single sample in a study of cytomegalovirus exposure and HLA in healthy donors. This table comes from immunoSEQ multiplex PCR, and its TCRdb copy is limited to in-frame clones, with some not included. The profile shows 110,000 to 150,000 clones, around three quarters of them singletons. Sequencing input: PBMCs. Receptors were obtained from a woman aged 18-29 years in good health and CMV-seropositive. Each CDR3 is given without its conserved first and last residue. Fields, in order: clone size, V gene, J gene, CDR3 protein. Expanded clones are given a class, and other clones once, few, many or no size at all.

clone size: once
V gene: TRBV19
J gene: TRBJ2-7
CDR3 protein: ASPHRDSSAGQY

clone size: -
V gene: TRBV19
J gene: TRBJ1-2
CDR3 protein: ASSPPRGRAFYGYT

clone size: -
V gene: TRBV28
J gene: TRBJ1-2
CDR3 protein: ASSSYRGGNYGYT

clone size: -
V gene: TRBV18
J gene: TRBJ2-3
CDR3 protein: ASSPTEDTQY

clone size: -
V gene: TRBV18
J gene: TRBJ2-7
CDR3 protein: ASSGTSGGSSSYEQY

clone size: -
V gene: TRBV6-5
J gene: TRBJ1-2
CDR3 protein: ASKGDRSPNYGYT

clone size: -
V gene: TRBV13
J gene: TRBJ2-3
CDR3 protein: ASSLGGRSTDTQY

clone size: -
V gene: TRBV5-4
J gene: TRBJ1-1
CDR3 protein: AIRGGNGLSNTEAF

clone size: -
V gene: TRBV30
J gene: TRBJ1-1
CDR3 protein: AWNMRGRDTEAF

clone size: -
V gene: TRBV11-2
J gene: TRBJ2-1
CDR3 protein: ASSLGTVSSSYNEQF

clone size: -
V gene: TRBV15
J gene: TRBJ1-5
CDR3 protein: ATSAGQGGVYSNQPQH

clone size: once
V gene: TRBV7-8
J gene: TRBJ2-7
CDR3 protein: ASSLARPDPYEQY

clone size: -
V gene: TRBV25-1
J gene: TRBJ1-3
CDR3 protein: ASSELGSSGNTIY

clone size: few
V gene: TRBV7-8
J gene: TRBJ1-1
CDR3 protein: ASSRGTGGLNTEAF

clone size: -
V gene: TRBV6-1
J gene: -
CDR3 protein: ASSETPYEQY

clone size: -
V gene: TRBV19
J gene: TRBJ2-3
CDR3 protein: ATTILAGSDTQY

clone size: -
V gene: TRBV30
J gene: TRBJ1-1
CDR3 protein: ACPGQGKTEAF

clone size: -
V gene: TRBV4-1
J gene: TRBJ1-5
CDR3 protein: ASSHFGRANQPQH

clone size: -
V gene: TRBV6-1
J gene: TRBJ1-2
CDR3 protein: ASSEAAGGAYGYT

clone size: -
V gene: TRBV6-4
J gene: TRBJ2-1
CDR3 protein: ASSDGGTSGANEQF

clone size: -
V gene: TRBV2
J gene: TRBJ1-1
CDR3 protein: ASSYRGENTEAF

clone size: -
V gene: TRBV6-6
J gene: TRBJ2-7
CDR3 protein: ASSYISAGAEQY

clone size: few
V gene: TRBV7-9
J gene: TRBJ1-4
CDR3 protein: SSSRAGWNEKLF

clone size: -
V gene: TRBV6-5
J gene: TRBJ2-5
CDR3 protein: ASSRLRLQETQY

clone size: once
V gene: TRBV4-2
J gene: TRBJ2-7
CDR3 protein: ASSQFLGQLSSYEQY

clone size: -
V gene: TRBV29-1
J gene: TRBJ1-1
CDR3 protein: SVGWGRATEAF

clone size: once
V gene: TRBV27
J gene: TRBJ2-2
CDR3 protein: ASQGAMGGDGELF

clone size: -
V gene: TRBV5-8
J gene: TRBJ2-7
CDR3 protein: ASATVPGRGRYEQY

clone size: -
V gene: TRBV9
J gene: TRBJ1-3
CDR3 protein: ASSATVSGNTIY

clone size: few
V gene: TRBV10-1
J gene: TRBJ2-7
CDR3 protein: ASSEAGSSYEQY

clone size: -
V gene: TRBV5-4
J gene: TRBJ2-3
CDR3 protein: ASSLADTQY

clone size: -
V gene: TRBV5-5
J gene: TRBJ1-3
CDR3 protein: ASSSSLAFSGNTIY

clone size: once
V gene: TRBV5-1
J gene: TRBJ2-2
CDR3 protein: ASSRLTGTSTGELF

clone size: -
V gene: TRBV6-1
J gene: TRBJ1-5
CDR3 protein: ASSDLGQGSQPQH

clone size: -
V gene: TRBV28
J gene: TRBJ2-7
CDR3 protein: ASSFEVRSSYEQY

clone size: -
V gene: TRBV6-1
J gene: TRBJ2-2
CDR3 protein: ASSEMGTSTGELF

clone size: -
V gene: TRBV14
J gene: TRBJ1-1
CDR3 protein: ASRLQGGTEAF

clone size: few
V gene: TRBV7-9
J gene: TRBJ1-1
CDR3 protein: ASSADRGGEAF

clone size: -
V gene: TRBV4-3
J gene: TRBJ2-7
CDR3 protein: ASSQEVASGGTYEQY

clone size: -
V gene: TRBV29-1
J gene: TRBJ2-1
CDR3 protein: SVEDLFDQGNEQF

clone size: -
V gene: TRBV11-2
J gene: TRBJ1-1
CDR3 protein: ASSLAGQNTEAF

clone size: few
V gene: TRBV7-9
J gene: TRBJ2-3
CDR3 protein: ASSLGALPAGGRTDTQY

clone size: once
V gene: TRBV28
J gene: TRBJ1-4
CDR3 protein: ASSFSGTGIEKLF

clone size: -
V gene: TRBV6-1
J gene: TRBJ1-4
CDR3 protein: ASSRNTYLLF

clone size: -
V gene: TRBV5-4
J gene: TRBJ2-3
CDR3 protein: ASSSKGLHSTDTQY

clone size: -
V gene: TRBV5-1
J gene: TRBJ1-2
CDR3 protein: ASSLGQPFFYGYT

clone size: few
V gene: TRBV18
J gene: TRBJ1-2
CDR3 protein: ASDGQGIDYGYT

clone size: few
V gene: TRBV5-6
J gene: TRBJ2-3
CDR3 protein: ASSFTGSTDTQY

clone size: -
V gene: TRBV5-1
J gene: TRBJ1-6
CDR3 protein: ASSLRAGSYNSPLH

clone size: few
V gene: TRBV7-8
J gene: TRBJ1-2
CDR3 protein: ASSLLARNYT

clone size: few
V gene: TRBV7-2
J gene: TRBJ2-7
CDR3 protein: ASSLAAQNYEQY

clone size: few
V gene: TRBV6-6
J gene: -
CDR3 protein: ASRLEGYEQY

clone size: -
V gene: TRBV6-1
J gene: TRBJ2-1
CDR3 protein: ASSLSGGTFNEQF

clone size: -
V gene: TRBV4-2
J gene: TRBJ2-1
CDR3 protein: ASSQDTGGPGNEQF

clone size: -
V gene: TRBV4-1
J gene: TRBJ1-6
CDR3 protein: ASSQDPGYNNSPLH